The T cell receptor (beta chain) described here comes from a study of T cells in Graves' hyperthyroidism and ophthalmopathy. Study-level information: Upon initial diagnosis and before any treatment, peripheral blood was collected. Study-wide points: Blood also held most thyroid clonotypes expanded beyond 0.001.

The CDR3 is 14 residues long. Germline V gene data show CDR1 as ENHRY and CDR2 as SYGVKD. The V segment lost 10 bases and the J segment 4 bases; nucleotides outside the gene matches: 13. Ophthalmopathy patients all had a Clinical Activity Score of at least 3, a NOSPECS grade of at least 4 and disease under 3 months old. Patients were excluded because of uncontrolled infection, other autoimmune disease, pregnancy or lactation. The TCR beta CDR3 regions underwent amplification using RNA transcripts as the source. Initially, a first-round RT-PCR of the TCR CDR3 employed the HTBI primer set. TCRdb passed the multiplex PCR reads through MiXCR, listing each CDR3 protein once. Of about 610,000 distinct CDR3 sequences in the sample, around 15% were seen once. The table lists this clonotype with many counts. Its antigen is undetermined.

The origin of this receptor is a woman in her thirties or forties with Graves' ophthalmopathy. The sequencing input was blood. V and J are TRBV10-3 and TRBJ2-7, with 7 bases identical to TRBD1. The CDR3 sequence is CATRPGQSFYEQYF. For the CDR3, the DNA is TGTGCCACCAGACCGGGACAGAGTTTTTACGAGCAGTACTTC.